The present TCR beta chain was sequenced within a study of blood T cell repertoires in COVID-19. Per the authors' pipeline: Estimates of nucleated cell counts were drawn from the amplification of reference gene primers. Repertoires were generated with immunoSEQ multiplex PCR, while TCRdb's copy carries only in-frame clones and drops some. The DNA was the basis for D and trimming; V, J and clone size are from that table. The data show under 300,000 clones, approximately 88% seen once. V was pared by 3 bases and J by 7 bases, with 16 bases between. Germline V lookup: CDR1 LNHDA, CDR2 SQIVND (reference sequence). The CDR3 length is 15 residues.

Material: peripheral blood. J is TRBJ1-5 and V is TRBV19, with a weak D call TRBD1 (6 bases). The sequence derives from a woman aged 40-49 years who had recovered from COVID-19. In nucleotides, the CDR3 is TGTGCCAGTAGTATGGTAGGGACACCCGGCCAGCCCCAGCATTTT. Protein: CASSMVGTPGQPQHF.